The present entry profiles one T cell receptor (beta chain) with its context. This CDR3 spans 13 amino acids. Germline V CDR1 and CDR2: SGHVS, FNYEAQ. The V end was cut by 5 bases, the J end by 5 bases, with 9 bases between. This sample is part of a study of yellow fever vaccine responses in identical twins. Each CDR3 protein is one row after TCRdb ran MiXCR on the RT-PCR reads. The sample holds 2,500 or so distinct CDR3 sequences, less than 85% seen once. The TCR sequence derives from a woman between 18 and 30 years old who received the yellow fever vaccine. This chain connects TRBV7-6 to TRBJ2-2; D remains ambiguous. Sample: T cells from blood (PBMCs), unsorted or a sorted subset (not recorded which), taken before or after yellow fever vaccination (not recorded which). Written as DNA, the CDR3 is TGTGCCAGCAGCAGGGCATGGACCGGGGAGCTGTTTTTT. Amino acids: CASSRAWTGELFF.